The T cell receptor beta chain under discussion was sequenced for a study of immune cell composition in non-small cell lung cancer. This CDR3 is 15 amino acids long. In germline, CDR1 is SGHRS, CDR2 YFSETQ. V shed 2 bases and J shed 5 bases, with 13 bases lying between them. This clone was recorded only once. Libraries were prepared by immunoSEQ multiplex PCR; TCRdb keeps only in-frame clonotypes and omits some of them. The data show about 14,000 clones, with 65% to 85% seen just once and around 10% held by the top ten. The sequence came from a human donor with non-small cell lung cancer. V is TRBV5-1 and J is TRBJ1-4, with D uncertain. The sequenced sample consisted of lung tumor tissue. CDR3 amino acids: CASSFSTSQNEKLFF. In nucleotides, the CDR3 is TGCGCCAGCAGCTTCTCGACAAGTCAAAATGAAAAACTGTTTTTT.